The 8 T cell receptor beta chains below all came from one sample that was sequenced in a study of identical twins. TCRdb processed the 5' RACE reads anew with MiXCR; each CDR3 protein has one entry. Of approximately 150,000 distinct CDR3 sequences listed, around 3.5% are singletons. The sequenced material came from memory T cells sorted from blood. The receptors shown here come from a man between 18 and 35 years old in good health.

This clonotype was observed at least ten times. The chain couples TRBV5-1 to TRBJ2-3; D gene unclear. The V end lost 2 bases, the J end lost 5 bases, and 9 bases lay between the germline ends. The germline CDR1 and CDR2 sequences are SGHRS and YFSETQ. This CDR3 spans 13 amino acids. CDR3 sequence (DNA): TGCGCCAGCAGCTTTGCGACGGGAGATACGCAGTATTTT. The encoded protein is CASSFATGDTQYF.

This clonotype was counted a few times. V gene TRBV6-2 or TRBV6-3 combines with J gene TRBJ2-1; D gene unclear. CDR3 length: 12 amino acids. CDR1 is MNHEY, CDR2 SVGEGT, per germline. Trimming pared 9 bases from V and 10 bases from J, leaving 16 bases between. This chain's CDR3 is CASKTDSLEQFF. CDR3 bases: TGTGCCAGTAAAACTGATTCCCTCGAGCAGTTCTTC.

This clonotype was seen many times. The chain couples TRBV4-1 to TRBJ2-2; the D gene is possibly TRBD1 (7 bases). This CDR3 is built from 15 residues. The V end lost 1 base, the J end lost 6 bases, and 12 bases lay between the germline ends. The germline V gene encodes CDR1 MGHRA and CDR2 YSYEKL. The CDR3 sequence is CASSQVPGGPGELFF. The CDR3 DNA reads TGCGCCAGCAGCCAAGTGCCAGGGGGGCCCGGGGAGCTGTTTTTT.

In this sample, this clonotype turned up many times. The chain links TRBV27 to TRBJ1-3, with D perhaps TRBD1 (6 bases). The germline V and J ends were trimmed by 3 bases and 2 bases, with 8 bases remaining between them. From germline, CDR1 is MNHEY and CDR2 SMNVEV (reference sequence). The CDR3 is 14 amino acids. The CDR3 protein is CASSLTGAGNTIYF. DNA for the CDR3: TGTGCCAGCAGTTTGACAGGTGCTGGAAACACCATATATTTT.

The sample holds many counts of this clonotype. The chain carries TRBV6-4 and TRBJ2-1, with 9 bases that match TRBD2. Germline CDR1 is MRHNA and CDR2 is SNTAGT. CDR3 length: 13 residues. V lost 6 bases and J lost 10; bases outside the gene matches: 7. CDR3 coding DNA: TGTGCCAGCAGCCAAGCGGGAGGAACGGAGCAGTTCTTC. Encoded protein: CASSQAGGTEQFF.

This sequence joins TRBV20-1 and TRBJ2-1, with 7 positions matching TRBD2. CDR3 length: 14 residues. V lost 6 bases to trimming and J lost 5 bases; unmatched junction nucleotides: 10. Germline values: CDR1 DFQATT, CDR2 SNEGSKA (reference sequence). CDR3 in DNA: TGCAGTGCCCGGCGCGGGAGCCCCGACAATGAGCAGTTCTTC. This encodes CSARRGSPDNEQFF.

This clonotype was recorded many times. The CDR3 nucleotides read TGTGCCAGCAGGATGACTAGCGGGAGGGCCGATACGCAGTATTTT. This codes for CASRMTSGRADTQYF. This chain links TRBV12-3 or TRBV12-4 with TRBJ2-3; 14 positions match TRBD2. V lost 6 bases and J lost 6; bases outside the gene matches: 5. This CDR3 region has 15 residues.

This clonotype was counted a few times. This chain uses TRBV30 with TRBJ1-1, with D tentatively TRBD1 (6 bases). The CDR3 sequence is 13 residues long. V was trimmed by 3 bases and J by 3 bases, leaving 11 bases between them. The germline CDR1 and CDR2 sequences are GTSNPN and SVGIG (reference sequence). The CDR3 loop reads CAWSRRGDTEAFF. The CDR3 DNA reads as TGTGCCTGGAGCCGCAGGGGCGACACTGAAGCTTTCTTT.